The T cell receptor (beta chain) described here comes from a study of regulatory T cells in long-lasting Graves disease. Findings of the study overall: Persistent disease was associated with favored TRBV28 usage and with favored use of TRBJ1-2 and TRBJ2-5.

Construction of TCR beta libraries relied on iRepertoire HTBI primers and on Arm-PCR targeting CDR3 regions. TCRdb re-called the multiplex PCR reads through MiXCR, storing one row per CDR3 protein. The sample consists of over 350,000 distinct CDR3 sequences, 14% to 15% of them appearing once. The CDR3 has 15 residues. Germline lookup yields CDR1 SGDLS and CDR2 YYNGEE. With 3 bases removed from V and 8 bases from J, the gap between germline ends came to 18 bases. Worth noting for this clonotype: What it binds is not known.

Time point meaning: newly diagnosed GD, antithyroid drugs for less than 3 months. The TCR library was made from RNA that had been extracted from PBMCs in TRIzol. The sample was also reused in another study, on T cells in Graves' hyperthyroidism and ophthalmopathy. That paper notes: Most clonotypes expanded in the thyroid (above 0.001) were also present in blood.

The receptor was derived from a woman aged 40-49 years with Graves disease. The starting material was peripheral blood mononuclear cells (PBMCs), obtained at new diagnosis, from a patient treated with antithyroid drugs. The V call is TRBV9, the J call TRBJ2-1; no clear D gene. CDR3 amino acids: CASSAHLKGTDEQFF. The CDR3 region has the DNA TGTGCCAGCAGCGCCCATTTAAAGGGTACGGATGAGCAGTTCTTC.